This T cell receptor beta chain is drawn from a study of OX40 agonist ivuxolimab in advanced cancers. The assay was immunoSEQ multiplex PCR, and TCRdb's table has in-frame clones only and misses some. This sample has 90,000 to 95,000 clones, with roughly 86% found just once. Germline lookup yields CDR1 SGHVS and CDR2 FQNEAQ. CDR3 length: 12 amino acids. V was cut by 5 bases and J by 9 bases, with 10 bases left in between. The origin of this receptor is an adult with an advanced solid tumor such as melanoma, head and neck, liver or kidney cancer. This specimen consisted of CD4+ or CD8+ T cells sorted from blood, obtained in a trial of the OX40 agonist ivuxolimab. The rearrangement joins TRBV7-8 to TRBJ2-2; D not certain. The CDR3 spells CASSRSDRELFF. The CDR3 region has the DNA TGTGCCAGCAGCCGCTCTGACCGGGAGCTGTTTTTT.